The present T cell receptor beta chain was sequenced within a study of blood T cell repertoires in COVID-19. Background on the study: The study drew acute and convalescent COVID-19 samples from the United States, Italy and Spain. PBMCs, B-cell-depleted T cells, or T cells were the source of the cDNA or gDNA that made up the material.

Trimming took 3 bases from V and 0 from J, leaving 17 bases between them. The CDR3 covers 16 residues. Per the germline V gene, CDR1 is DFQATT and CDR2 is SNEGSKA (reference sequence). As processed by the authors: Amplified reference gene primers provided the basis for estimating nucleated cell counts. Sequencing was performed with immunoSEQ multiplex PCR; in TCRdb, only in-frame clones are kept and a portion is missing. The DNA was the basis for D and trimming; V, J and clone size are from that table. The table shows 90,000 or so clones, with around 87% occurring only once. Sequencing used peripheral blood. The TCR was taken from a woman of 80 years or more with active or convalescent COVID-19. The chain employs TRBV20-1 and TRBJ1-1; weak D call: TRBD1 (6 bases). Written as DNA, the CDR3 is TGCAGTGCTAGTGGGGGCGCCGCAGTTATGAACACTGAAGCTTTCTTT. As protein: CSASGGAAVMNTEAFF.